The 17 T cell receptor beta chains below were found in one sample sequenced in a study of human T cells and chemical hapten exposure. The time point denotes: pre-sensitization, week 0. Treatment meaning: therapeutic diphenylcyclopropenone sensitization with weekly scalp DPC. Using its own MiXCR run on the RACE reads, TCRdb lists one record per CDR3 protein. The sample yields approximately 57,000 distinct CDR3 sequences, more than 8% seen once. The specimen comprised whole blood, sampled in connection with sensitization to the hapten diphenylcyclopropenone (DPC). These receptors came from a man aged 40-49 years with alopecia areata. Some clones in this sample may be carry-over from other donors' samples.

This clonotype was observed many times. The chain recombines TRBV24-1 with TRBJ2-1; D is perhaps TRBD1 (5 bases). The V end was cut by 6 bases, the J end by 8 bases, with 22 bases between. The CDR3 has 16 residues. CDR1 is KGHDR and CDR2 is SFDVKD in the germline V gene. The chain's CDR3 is CATSPPQGGPFHEQFF. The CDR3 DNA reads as TGTGCCACCAGTCCACCCCAGGGTGGTCCATTTCATGAGCAGTTCTTC.

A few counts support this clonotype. For the CDR3, the DNA is TGCAGCGCCAGACAGGCGAACAATGAGCAGTTCTTC. Translated, it gives CSARQANNEQFF. J is TRBJ2-1 and V is TRBV29-1; possibly TRBD1 for D (6 bases). Germline loops: CDR1 SQVTM, CDR2 ANQGSEA. The germline V and J ends were trimmed by 7 bases and 5 bases, with 12 bases remaining between them. There are 12 residues in the CDR3.

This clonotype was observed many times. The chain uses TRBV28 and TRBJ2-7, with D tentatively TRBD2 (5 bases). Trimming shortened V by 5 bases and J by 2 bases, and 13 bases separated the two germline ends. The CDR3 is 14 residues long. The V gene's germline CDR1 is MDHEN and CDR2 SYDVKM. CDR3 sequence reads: CASSTHGVTYEQYF. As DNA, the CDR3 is TGTGCCAGCAGTACGCACGGGGTAACCTACGAGCAGTACTTC.

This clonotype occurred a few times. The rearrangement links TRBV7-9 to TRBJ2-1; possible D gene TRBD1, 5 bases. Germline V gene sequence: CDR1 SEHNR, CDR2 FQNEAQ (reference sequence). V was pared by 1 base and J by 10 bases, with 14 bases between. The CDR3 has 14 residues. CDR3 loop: CASSLESPGSEQFF. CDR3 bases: TGTGCCAGCAGCTTAGAGTCCCCAGGGTCGGAGCAGTTCTTC.

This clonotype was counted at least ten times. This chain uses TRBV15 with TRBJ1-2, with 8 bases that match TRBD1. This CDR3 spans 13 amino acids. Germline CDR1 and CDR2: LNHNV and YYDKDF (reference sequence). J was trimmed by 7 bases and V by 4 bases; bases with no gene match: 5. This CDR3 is CATSIRTGTGYTF. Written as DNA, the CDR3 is TGTGCCACCAGCATACGGACAGGGACTGGCTACACCTTC. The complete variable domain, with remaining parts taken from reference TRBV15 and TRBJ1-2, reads DAMVIQNPRYQVTQFGKPVTLSCSQTLNHNVMYWYQQKSSQAPKLLFHYYDKDFNNEADTPDNFQSRRPNTSFCFLDIRSPGLGDTAMYLCATSIRTGTGYTFGSGTRLTVV.

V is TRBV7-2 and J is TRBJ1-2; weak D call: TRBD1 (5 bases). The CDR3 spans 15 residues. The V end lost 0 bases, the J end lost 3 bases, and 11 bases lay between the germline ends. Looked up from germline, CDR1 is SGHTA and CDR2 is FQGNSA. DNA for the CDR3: TGTGCCAGCAGCTTAGCTCTCGGGGGAGACTATGGCTACACCTTC. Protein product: CASSLALGGDYGYTF.

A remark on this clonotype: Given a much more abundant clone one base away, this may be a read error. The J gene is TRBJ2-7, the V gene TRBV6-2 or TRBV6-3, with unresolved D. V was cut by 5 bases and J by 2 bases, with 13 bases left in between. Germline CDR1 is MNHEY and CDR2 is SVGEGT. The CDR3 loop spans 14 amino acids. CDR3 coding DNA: TGTGCCAGCAGTACGACATATGGTCCCTACGAGCAGTACTTC. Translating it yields CASSTTYGPYEQYF.

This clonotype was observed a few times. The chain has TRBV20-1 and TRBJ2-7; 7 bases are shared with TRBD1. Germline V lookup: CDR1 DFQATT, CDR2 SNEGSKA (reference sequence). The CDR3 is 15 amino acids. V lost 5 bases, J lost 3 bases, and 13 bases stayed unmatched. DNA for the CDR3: TGCAGTGCTGGGACAGCCCTTCGGGGAAGCTACGAGCAGTACTTC. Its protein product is CSAGTALRGSYEQYF.

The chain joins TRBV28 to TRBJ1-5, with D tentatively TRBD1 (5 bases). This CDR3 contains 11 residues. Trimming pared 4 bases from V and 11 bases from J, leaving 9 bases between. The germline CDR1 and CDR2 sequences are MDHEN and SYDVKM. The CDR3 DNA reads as TGTGCCAGCAGTTCCCGGGGGGCCCAGCATTTT. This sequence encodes CASSSRGAQHF.

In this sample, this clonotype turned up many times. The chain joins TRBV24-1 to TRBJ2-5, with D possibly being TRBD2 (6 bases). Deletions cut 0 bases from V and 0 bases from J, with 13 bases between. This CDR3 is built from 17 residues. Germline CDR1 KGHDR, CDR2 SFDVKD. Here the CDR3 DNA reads TGTGCCACCAGTGATTTGGGGGGAGGCCCTGACCAAGAGACCCAGTACTTC. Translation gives CATSDLGGGPDQETQYF.

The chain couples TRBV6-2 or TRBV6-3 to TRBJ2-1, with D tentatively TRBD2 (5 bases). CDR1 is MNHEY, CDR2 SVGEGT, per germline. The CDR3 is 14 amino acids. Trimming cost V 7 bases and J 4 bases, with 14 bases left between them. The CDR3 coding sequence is TGTGCCAGCAAGCGGACCGCCCAGTACAATGAGCAGTTCTTC. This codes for CASKRTAQYNEQFF.

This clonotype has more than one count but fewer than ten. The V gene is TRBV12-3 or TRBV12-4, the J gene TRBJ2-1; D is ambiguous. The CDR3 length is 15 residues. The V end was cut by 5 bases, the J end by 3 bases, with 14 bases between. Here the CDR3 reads CASSELTVNYNEQFF. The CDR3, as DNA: TGTGCCAGCAGTGAATTGACCGTAAACTACAATGAGCAGTTCTTC.

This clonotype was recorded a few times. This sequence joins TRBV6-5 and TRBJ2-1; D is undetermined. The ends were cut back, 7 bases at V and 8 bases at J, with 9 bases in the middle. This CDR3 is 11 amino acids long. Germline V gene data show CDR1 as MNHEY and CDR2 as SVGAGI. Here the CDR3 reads CASKIRDEQFF. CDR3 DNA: TGTGCCAGCAAGATTCGGGATGAGCAGTTCTTC.

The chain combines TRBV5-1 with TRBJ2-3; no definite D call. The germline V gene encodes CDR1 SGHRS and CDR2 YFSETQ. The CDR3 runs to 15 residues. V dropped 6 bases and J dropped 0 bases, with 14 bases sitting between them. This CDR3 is CASTSRASSTDTQYF. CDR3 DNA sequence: TGCGCCAGCACCAGCCGAGCCTCTAGCACAGATACGCAGTATTTT.

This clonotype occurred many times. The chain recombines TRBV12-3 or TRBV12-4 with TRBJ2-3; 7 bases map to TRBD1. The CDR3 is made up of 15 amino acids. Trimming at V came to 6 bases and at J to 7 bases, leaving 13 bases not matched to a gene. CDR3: CASSTGTALVNTQYF. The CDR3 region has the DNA TGTGCCAGCAGCACCGGGACAGCGTTGGTAAATACGCAGTATTTT.

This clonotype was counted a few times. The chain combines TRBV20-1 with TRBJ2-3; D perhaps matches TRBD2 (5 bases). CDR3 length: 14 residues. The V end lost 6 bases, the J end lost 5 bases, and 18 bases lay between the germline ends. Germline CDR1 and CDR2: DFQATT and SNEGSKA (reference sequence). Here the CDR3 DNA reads TGCAGTGCCCCACCCGGGGAGAGGTTAGATACGCAGTATTTT. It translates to CSAPPGERLDTQYF.

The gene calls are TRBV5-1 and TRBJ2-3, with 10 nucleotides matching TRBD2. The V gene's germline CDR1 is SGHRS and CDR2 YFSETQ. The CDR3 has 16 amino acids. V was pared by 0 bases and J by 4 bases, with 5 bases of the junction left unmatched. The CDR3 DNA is TGCGCCAGCAGCTTGGATGCAGCGGGAGGGCCAGATACGCAGTATTTT. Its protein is CASSLDAAGGPDTQYF.